The present T cell receptor beta chain was sequenced within a study of post-analysis software for immune sequencing data. Overall study context: The disease courses covered relapsing-remitting, secondary progressive and progressive-relapsing multiple sclerosis.

Germline CDR1 reads SEHNR; CDR2 reads FQNEAQ (reference sequence). CDR3 length: 14 residues. V was cut by 5 bases and J by 5 bases, with 10 bases left in between. Study results and limitations: Patients carried four or five TRBV segments more frequently than controls did, and TRBV5-6, TRBV5-1 and TRBV20-1 were among them. Multiple sclerosis was associated with a significant reduction in normalized Chao1 diversity relative to controls.

Unique-molecular-identifier-tagged TCR beta cDNA libraries were used. Input of roughly 0.85 to 11 million T cells yielded 500,000 to 650,000 cDNA molecules. TCRdb re-called the PCR reads with MiXCR, one entry per CDR3 protein. This sample has 700,000 to 800,000 distinct CDR3 sequences; about 27% occur once, and the top ten carry roughly 0.53%. This clonotype came up once. The antigen remains unidentified. The sequenced material came from blood. The chain joins TRBV7-9 to TRBJ1-6, with D unclear. The source of this sequence is a girl aged 10 to 17 with multiple sclerosis. CDR3 protein: CASSPGWDNSPLHF. In nucleotides, the CDR3 is TGTGCCAGCAGCCCGGGGTGGGATAATTCACCCCTCCACTTT.